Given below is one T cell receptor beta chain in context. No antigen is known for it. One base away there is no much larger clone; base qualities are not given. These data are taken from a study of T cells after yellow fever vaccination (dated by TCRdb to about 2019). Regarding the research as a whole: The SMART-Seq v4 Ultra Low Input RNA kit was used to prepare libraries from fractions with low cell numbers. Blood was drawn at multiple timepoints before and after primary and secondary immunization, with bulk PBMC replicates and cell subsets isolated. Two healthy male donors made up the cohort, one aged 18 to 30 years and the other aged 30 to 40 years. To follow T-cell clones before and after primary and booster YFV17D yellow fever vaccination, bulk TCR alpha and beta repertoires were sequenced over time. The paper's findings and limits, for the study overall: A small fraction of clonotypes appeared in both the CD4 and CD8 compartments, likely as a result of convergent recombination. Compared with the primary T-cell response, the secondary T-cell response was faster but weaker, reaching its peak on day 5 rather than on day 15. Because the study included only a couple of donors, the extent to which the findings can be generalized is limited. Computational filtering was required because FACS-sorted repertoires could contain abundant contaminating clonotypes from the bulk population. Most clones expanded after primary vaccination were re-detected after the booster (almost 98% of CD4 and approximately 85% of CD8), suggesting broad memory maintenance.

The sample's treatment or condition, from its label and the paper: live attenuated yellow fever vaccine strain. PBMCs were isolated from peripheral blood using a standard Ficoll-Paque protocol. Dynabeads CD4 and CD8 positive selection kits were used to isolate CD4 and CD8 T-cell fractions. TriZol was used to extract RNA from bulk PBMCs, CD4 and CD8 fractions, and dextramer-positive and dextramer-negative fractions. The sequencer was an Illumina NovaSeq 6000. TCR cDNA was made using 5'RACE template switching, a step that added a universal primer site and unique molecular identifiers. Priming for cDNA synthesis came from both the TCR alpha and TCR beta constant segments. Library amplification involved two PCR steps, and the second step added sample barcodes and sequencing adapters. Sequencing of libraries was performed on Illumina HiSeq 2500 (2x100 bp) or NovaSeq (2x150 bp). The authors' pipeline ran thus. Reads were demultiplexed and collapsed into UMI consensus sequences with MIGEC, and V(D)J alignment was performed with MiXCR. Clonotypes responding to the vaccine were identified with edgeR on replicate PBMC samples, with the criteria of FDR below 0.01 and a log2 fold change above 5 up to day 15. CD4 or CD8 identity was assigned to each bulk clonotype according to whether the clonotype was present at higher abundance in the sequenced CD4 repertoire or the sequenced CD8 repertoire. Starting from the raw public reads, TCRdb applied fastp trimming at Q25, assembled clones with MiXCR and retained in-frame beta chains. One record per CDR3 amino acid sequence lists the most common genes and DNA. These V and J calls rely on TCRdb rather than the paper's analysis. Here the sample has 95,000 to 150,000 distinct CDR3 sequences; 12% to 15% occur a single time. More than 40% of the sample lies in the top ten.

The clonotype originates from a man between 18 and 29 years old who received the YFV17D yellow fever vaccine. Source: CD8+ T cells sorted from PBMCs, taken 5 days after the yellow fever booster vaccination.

This receptor has the CDR3 CASSLALDPSGYEQYF. The nucleotide sequence reads TGTGCCAGCAGCTTAGCGCTCGACCCCTCGGGCTACGAGCAGTACTTC. The V and J genes are TRBV7-8 and TRBJ2-7, with the D gene too uncertain to name. The germline V gene specifies SGHVS as CDR1 and FQNEAQ as CDR2. V was cut back by 0 bases and J by 3 bases, leaving a gap of 15 bases between them. The CDR3 runs 16 amino acids, cysteine and phenylalanine included. The kept DNA is CDR3 alone, 48 bases in frame from the first base. Joined to the reference TRBV7-8 and TRBJ2-7 proteins, this CDR3 gives the full variable domain: GAGVSQSPRYKVAKRGQDVALRCDPISGHVSLFWYQQALGQGPEFLTYFQNEAQLDKSGLPSDRFFAERPEGSVSTLKIQRTQQEDSAVYLCASSLALDPSGYEQYFGPGTRLTVT.